These T cell receptor beta chains were read from a single sample in a study of long-term antiretroviral therapy in people with HIV. Clones were sequenced by immunoSEQ multiplex PCR, and TCRdb holds only the in-frame ones, with some missing. The table records around 26,000 clones, 86% of them present only once. The sequencing used unsorted PBMCs, collected just over 2.6 years after starting antiretroviral therapy. Receptors were obtained from a middle-aged man with HIV. CDR3s include the opening cysteine and the closing phenylalanine or tryptophan. The order of the fields is J gene, V gene, clone size, D gene, CDR3 protein, CDR3 DNA. D genes are given only for firm matches. A row's size may be missing; if present it is once, few, many or a size class.

TRBJ2-7,TRBV4-1,NA,TRBD1,CASSPTGTVSYEQYF,TGCGCCAGCAGCCCTACCGGGACAGTGTCCTACGAGCAGTACTTC
TRBJ2-3,TRBV29-1,NA,TRBD2,CSVEGLAVSTDTQYF,TGCAGCGTGGAAGGACTAGCGGTTAGCACAGATACGCAGTATTTT
TRBJ2-7,TRBV4-3,NA,TRBD2,CASSQGGGGAYEQYF,TGCGCCAGCAGCCAAGGAGGCGGGGGGGCGTACGAGCAGTACTTC
TRBJ1-5,TRBV2,few,NA,CASKLSGGGQPQHF,TGTGCCAGCAAATTAAGCGGTGGAGGTCAGCCCCAGCATTTT
TRBJ1-4,TRBV28,NA,NA,CASSLRQRVKLFF,TGTGCCAGCAGTTTAAGACAGAGAGTAAAACTGTTTTTT
TRBJ2-6,TRBV5-1,once,NA,CASSFAGGANVLTF,TGCGCCAGCAGCTTCGCCGGAGGGGCCAACGTCCTGACTTTC
TRBJ1-1,TRBV27,once,NA,CASSGFSNTEAFF,TGTGCCAGCAGCGGCTTTTCGAACACTGAAGCTTTCTTT
TRBJ1-3,TRBV5-4,NA,NA,CASSPQRAGEGNTIYF,TGTGCCAGCAGCCCTCAAAGGGCAGGGGAGGGAAACACCATATATTTT
TRBJ2-5,TRBV10-3,NA,TRBD2,CAISSGGPQTLEETQYF,TGTGCCATCAGTAGCGGGGGGCCTCAGACGCTGGAGGAGACCCAGTACTTC
TRBJ1-1,TRBV4-3,NA,NA,CASSPRITANTEAFF,TGCGCCAGCAGCCCTAGAATAACAGCAAACACTGAAGCTTTCTTT
TRBJ2-7,TRBV10-3,NA,TRBD2,CAISGGGGRALEQYF,TGTGCCATCAGTGGAGGGGGCGGGAGGGCTCTCGAGCAGTACTTC
TRBJ2-1,TRBV7-9,once,NA,CASSLENSYNEQFF,TGTGCCAGCAGCTTAGAGAATTCCTACAATGAGCAGTTCTTC
TRBJ2-7,TRBV30,few,TRBD2,CAWSPGGRTIEQYF,TGTGCCTGGAGTCCCGGCGGGAGGACCATTGAGCAGTACTTC
TRBJ2-3,TRBV6-5,NA,NA,CASSWGNPTDTQYF,TGTGCCAGCAGTTGGGGGAACCCCACAGATACGCAGTATTTT
TRBJ2-2,TRBV29-1,once,NA,CSVLTGSGGELFF,TGCAGCGTCCTTACAGGGTCGGGCGGGGAGCTGTTTTTT
TRBJ1-4,TRBV19,once,NA,CASRGPGNEKLFF,TGTGCCTCCCGAGGGCCGGGCAATGAAAAACTGTTTTTT
TRBJ2-7,TRBV10-1,few,TRBD2,CASSETSGSYEQYF,TGCGCCAGCAGTGAGACTAGCGGCTCCTACGAGCAGTACTTC
TRBJ2-5,TRBV7-6,NA,NA,CASSVGRGQETQYF,TGTGCCAGCAGCGTGGGACGGGGCCAAGAGACCCAGTACTTC
TRBJ1-1,TRBV5-1,NA,TRBD1,CASRSGTGAMNTEAFF,TGCGCCAGCAGGTCGGGGACAGGAGCCATGAACACTGAAGCTTTCTTT
TRBJ2-5,TRBV5-8,once,NA,CASSSRTVLQETQYF,TGTGCCAGCAGCTCCCGGACAGTTCTTCAAGAGACCCAGTACTTC
TRBJ2-3,TRBV28,NA,TRBD1,CATDSPQGIGLDTQYF,TGTGCCACCGACAGCCCACAGGGGATTGGGTTAGATACGCAGTATTTT
TRBJ2-2,TRBV30,NA,NA,CAWSVTSGELFF,TGTGCCTGGAGTGTTACCTCAGGGGAGCTGTTTTTT
TRBJ1-1,TRBV7-9,few,NA,CASLLAAENTEAFF,TGTGCCAGCCTTCTTGCAGCCGAGAACACTGAAGCTTTCTTT
TRBJ2-7,TRBV19,NA,NA,CASSPSWGSSYEQYF,TGTGCCAGTAGCCCCTCCTGGGGGAGTTCCTACGAGCAGTACTTC
TRBJ1-5,TRBV5-5,NA,NA,CASSFEGSQPQHF,TGTGCCAGCAGCTTCGAAGGAAGTCAGCCCCAGCATTTT
TRBJ2-5,TRBV18,once,NA,CASSPKAYQETQYF,TGTGCCAGCTCACCAAAGGCATACCAAGAGACCCAGTACTTC
TRBJ2-2,TRBV7-3,NA,TRBD1,CASSLWALDRGTGELFF,TGTGCCAGCAGCCTATGGGCATTGGACAGGGGGACCGGGGAGCTGTTTTTT
TRBJ2-1,TRBV10-3,NA,NA,CAISESGRGANNEQFF,TGTGCCATCAGTGAGTCTGGTCGGGGGGCAAACAATGAGCAGTTCTTC
TRBJ1-1,TRBV4-1,NA,NA,CASSLTTLARQAFF,TGCGCCAGCAGCTTAACGACTTTGGCCAGACAAGCTTTCTTT
TRBJ2-1,TRBV10-3,NA,TRBD2,CAISVAGVGNEQFF,TGTGCCATCAGTGTAGCGGGAGTGGGCAATGAGCAGTTCTTC
TRBJ2-3,TRBV25-1,NA,NA,CASSESGSSTDTQYF,TGTGCCAGCAGTGAATCAGGGTCTAGCACAGATACGCAGTATTTT
TRBJ2-3,TRBV11-2,once,TRBD2,CASSLWLLAGAYPDTQYF,TGTGCCAGCAGCTTATGGCTCTTAGCGGGAGCTTACCCAGATACGCAGTATTTT
TRBJ2-1,TRBV4-3,large,NA,CASSQDGGFEQFF,TGCGCCAGCAGCCAAGATGGAGGGTTTGAGCAGTTCTTC
TRBJ2-3,TRBV5-4,NA,TRBD2,CASSLGLEHRGTQYF,TGTGCCAGCAGCTTAGGACTAGAACACAGAGGTACGCAGTATTTT
TRBJ2-2,TRBV9,NA,NA,CASSLTVGELFF,TGTGCCAGCAGCCTGACTGTCGGGGAGCTGTTTTTT
TRBJ2-7,TRBV30,NA,TRBD2,CAWSFLGLAGGQYF,TGTGCCTGGAGTTTTTTGGGACTAGCGGGAGGGCAGTACTTC
TRBJ2-5,TRBV4-3,NA,TRBD1,CASSQPDRGHLAGETQYF,TGCGCCAGCAGCCAACCGGACAGGGGGCATCTAGCGGGAGAGACCCAGTACTTC
TRBJ1-1,TRBV5-8,NA,NA,CASSPLAHVPEAFF,TGTGCCAGCAGCCCCCTCGCACATGTACCTGAAGCTTTCTTT